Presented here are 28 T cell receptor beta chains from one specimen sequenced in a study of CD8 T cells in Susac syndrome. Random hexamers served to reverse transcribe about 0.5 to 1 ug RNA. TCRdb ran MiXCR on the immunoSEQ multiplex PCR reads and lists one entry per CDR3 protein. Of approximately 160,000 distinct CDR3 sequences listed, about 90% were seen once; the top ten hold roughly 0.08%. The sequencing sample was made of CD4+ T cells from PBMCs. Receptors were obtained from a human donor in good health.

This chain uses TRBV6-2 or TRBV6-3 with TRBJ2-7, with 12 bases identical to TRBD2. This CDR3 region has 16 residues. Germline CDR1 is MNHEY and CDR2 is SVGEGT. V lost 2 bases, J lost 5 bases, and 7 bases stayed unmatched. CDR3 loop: CASSYPRLAGVDEQYF. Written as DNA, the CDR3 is TGTGCCAGCAGTTACCCGAGACTAGCGGGAGTTGACGAGCAGTACTTC.

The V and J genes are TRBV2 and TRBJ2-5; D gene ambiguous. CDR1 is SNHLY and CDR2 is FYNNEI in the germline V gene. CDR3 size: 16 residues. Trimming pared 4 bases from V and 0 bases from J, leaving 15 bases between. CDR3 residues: CASSGRQSPYQETQYF. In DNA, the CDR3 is TGTGCCAGCAGTGGACGGCAGTCCCCGTACCAAGAGACCCAGTACTTC.

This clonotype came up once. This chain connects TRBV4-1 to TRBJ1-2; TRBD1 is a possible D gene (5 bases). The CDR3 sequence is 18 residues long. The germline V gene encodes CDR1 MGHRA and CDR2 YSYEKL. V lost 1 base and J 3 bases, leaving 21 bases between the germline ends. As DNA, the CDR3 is TGCGCCAGCAGCCAAGGAGATTTCGTCAGGGCGATTCACTATGGCTACACCTTC. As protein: CASSQGDFVRAIHYGYTF.

CDR3 DNA sequence: TGTGCCTGGAGACGACAGGGGATCACTGAAGCTTTCTTT. Its protein product is CAWRRQGITEAFF. The chain has TRBV30 and TRBJ1-1, with 8 bases identical to TRBD1. The CDR3 consists of 13 residues. Germline CDR1 is GTSNPN and CDR2 is SVGIG (reference sequence). V dropped 3 bases and J dropped 4; count of bases not matched to a gene: 4.

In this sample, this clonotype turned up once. As DNA, the CDR3 is TGTGCCAGCAGCTCTAAACAGGTCTCCTATAATTCACCCCTCCACTTT. Residues: CASSSKQVSYNSPLHF. The chain is built from TRBV7-2 and TRBJ1-6, with a weak D call TRBD1 (5 bases). This CDR3 is built from 16 residues. Trimming cost V 4 bases and J 0 bases, with 10 bases left between them. CDR1 is SGHTA, CDR2 FQGNSA, per germline. The full variable domain, in which reference TRBV7-2 and TRBJ1-6 provide the parts outside the CDR3, is GAGVSQSPSNKVTEKGKDVELRCDPISGHTALYWYRQSLGQGLEFLIYFQGNSAPDKSGLPSDRFSAERTGGSVSTLTIQRTQQEDSAVYLCASSSKQVSYNSPLHFGNGTRLTVT.

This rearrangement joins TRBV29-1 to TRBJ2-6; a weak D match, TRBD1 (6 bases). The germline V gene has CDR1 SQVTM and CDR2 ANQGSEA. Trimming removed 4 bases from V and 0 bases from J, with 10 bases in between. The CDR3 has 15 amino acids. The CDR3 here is CSVGGGSSGANVLTF. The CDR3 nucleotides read TGCAGCGTTGGAGGGGGTAGCTCTGGGGCCAACGTCCTGACTTTC.

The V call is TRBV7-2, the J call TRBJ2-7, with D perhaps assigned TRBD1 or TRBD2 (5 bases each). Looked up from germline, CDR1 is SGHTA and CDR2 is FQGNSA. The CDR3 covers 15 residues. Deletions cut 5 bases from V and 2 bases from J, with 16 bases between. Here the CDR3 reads CASSPTRGPTYEQYF. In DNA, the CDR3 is TGTGCCAGCAGCCCCACGAGGGGTCCCACCTACGAGCAGTACTTC.

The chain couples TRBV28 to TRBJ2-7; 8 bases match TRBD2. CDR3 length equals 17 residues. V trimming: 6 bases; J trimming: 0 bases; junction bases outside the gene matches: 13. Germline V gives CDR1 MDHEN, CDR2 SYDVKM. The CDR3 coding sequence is TGTGCCAGCAGCCTAGGGTCTAGCGGGCCTGTCTCCTACGAGCAGTACTTC. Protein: CASSLGSSGPVSYEQYF. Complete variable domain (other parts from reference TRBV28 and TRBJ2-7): DVKVTQSSRYLVKRTGEKVFLECVQDMDHENMFWYRQDPGLGLRLIYFSYDVKMKEKGDIPEGYSVSREKKERFSLILESASTNQTSMYLCASSLGSSGPVSYEQYFGPGTRLTVT.

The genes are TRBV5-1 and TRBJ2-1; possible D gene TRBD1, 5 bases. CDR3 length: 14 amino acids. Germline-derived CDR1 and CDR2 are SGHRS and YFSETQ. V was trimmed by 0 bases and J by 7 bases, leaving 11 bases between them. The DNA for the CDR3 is TGCGCCAGCAGCTTGGAACCAGGGCGAAATGAGCAGTTCTTC. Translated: CASSLEPGRNEQFF.

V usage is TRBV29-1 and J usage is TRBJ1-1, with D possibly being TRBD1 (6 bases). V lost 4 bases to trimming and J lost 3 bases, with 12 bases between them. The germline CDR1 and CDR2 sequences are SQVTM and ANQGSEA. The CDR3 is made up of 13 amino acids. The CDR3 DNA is TGCAGCGTTGTTGTAGGACAGTACACTGAAGCTTTCTTT. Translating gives CSVVVGQYTEAFF.

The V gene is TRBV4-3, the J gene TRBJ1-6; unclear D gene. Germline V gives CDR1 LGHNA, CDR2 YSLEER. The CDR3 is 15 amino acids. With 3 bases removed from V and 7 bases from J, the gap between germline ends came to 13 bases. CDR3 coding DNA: TGCGCCAGCAGCCATGGGGAGGGTCGGAATTCACCCCTCCACTTT. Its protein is CASSHGEGRNSPLHF.

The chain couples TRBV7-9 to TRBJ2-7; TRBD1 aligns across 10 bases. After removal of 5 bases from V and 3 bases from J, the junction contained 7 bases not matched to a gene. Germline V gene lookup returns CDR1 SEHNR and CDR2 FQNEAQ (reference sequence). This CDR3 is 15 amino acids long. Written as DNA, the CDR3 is TGTGCCAGCAGCAGGGGACAGGGGATTTTCTACGAGCAGTACTTC. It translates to CASSRGQGIFYEQYF.

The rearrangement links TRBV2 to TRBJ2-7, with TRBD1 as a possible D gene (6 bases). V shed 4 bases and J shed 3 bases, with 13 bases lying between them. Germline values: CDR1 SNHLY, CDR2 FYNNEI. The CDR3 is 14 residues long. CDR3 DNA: TGTGCCAGCAGTGGGCTACAGGGTAGCTACGAGCAGTACTTC. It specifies CASSGLQGSYEQYF.

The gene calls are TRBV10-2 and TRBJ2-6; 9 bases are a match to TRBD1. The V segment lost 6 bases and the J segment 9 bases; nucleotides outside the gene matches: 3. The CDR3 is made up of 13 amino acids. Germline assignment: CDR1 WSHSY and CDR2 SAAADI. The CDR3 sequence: CASSPDRGNVLTF. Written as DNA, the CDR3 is TGCGCCAGCAGCCCGGACAGGGGCAACGTCCTGACTTTC.

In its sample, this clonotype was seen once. DNA of the CDR3: TGTGCCAGCTCACCAGCCGGGACAGGGAGAGAGACCCAGTACTTC. Residues: CASSPAGTGRETQYF. The chain joins TRBV18 to TRBJ2-5, with TRBD1 matching over 9 bases. Germline V gene data show CDR1 as KGHSH and CDR2 as LQKENI. The CDR3 is 15 residues long. V lost 2 bases, J lost 4 bases, and 5 bases stayed unmatched.

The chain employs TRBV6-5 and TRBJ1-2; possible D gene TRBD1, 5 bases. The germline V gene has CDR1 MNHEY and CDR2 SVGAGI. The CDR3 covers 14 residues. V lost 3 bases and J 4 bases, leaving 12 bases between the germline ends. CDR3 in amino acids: CASSYGGSSYGYTF. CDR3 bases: TGTGCCAGCAGTTATGGGGGGTCCTCCTATGGCTACACCTTC.

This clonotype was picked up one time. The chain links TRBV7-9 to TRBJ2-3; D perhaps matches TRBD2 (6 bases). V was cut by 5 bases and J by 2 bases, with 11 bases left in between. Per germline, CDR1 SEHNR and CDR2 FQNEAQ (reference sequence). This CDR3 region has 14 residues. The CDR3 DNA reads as TGTGCCAGCAGCCCCGGGGGAGACACAGATACGCAGTATTTT. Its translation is CASSPGGDTDTQYF.

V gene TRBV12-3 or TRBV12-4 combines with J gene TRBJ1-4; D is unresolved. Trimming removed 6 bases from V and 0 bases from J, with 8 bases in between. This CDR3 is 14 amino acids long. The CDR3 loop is CASRTTATNEKLFF. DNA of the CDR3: TGTGCCAGCAGGACTACCGCAACTAATGAAAAACTGTTTTTT.

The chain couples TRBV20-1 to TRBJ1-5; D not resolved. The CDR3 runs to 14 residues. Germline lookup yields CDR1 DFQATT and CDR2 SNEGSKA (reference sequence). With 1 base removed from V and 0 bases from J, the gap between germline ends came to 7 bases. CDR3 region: CSARGLGSNQPQHF. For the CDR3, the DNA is TGCAGTGCTAGAGGTCTCGGTAGCAATCAGCCCCAGCATTTT.

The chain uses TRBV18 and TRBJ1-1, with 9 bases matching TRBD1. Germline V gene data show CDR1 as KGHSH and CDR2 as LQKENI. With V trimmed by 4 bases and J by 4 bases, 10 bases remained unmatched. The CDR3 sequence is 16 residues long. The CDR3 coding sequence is TGTGCCAGCTCACAGAATATGGACAGGGGCGGCACTGAAGCTTTCTTT. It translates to CASSQNMDRGGTEAFF.

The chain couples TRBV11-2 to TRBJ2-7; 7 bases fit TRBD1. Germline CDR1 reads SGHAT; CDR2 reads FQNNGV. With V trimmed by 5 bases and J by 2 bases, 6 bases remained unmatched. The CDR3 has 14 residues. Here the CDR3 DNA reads TGTGCCAGCAGCGGGTCGACAGGGACCTACGAGCAGTACTTC. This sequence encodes CASSGSTGTYEQYF.

CDR3 coding DNA: TGTGCCAGCATCCTCTTACCAGGGGTCCTAGCTTTCCATCAGCCCCAGCATTTT. This codes for CASILLPGVLAFHQPQHF. The gene calls are TRBV6-1 and TRBJ1-5; D perhaps matches TRBD1 (6 bases). The CDR3 has 18 residues. Deletions cut 7 bases from V and 5 bases from J, with 27 bases between. The V gene's germline CDR1 is MNHNS and CDR2 SASEGT.

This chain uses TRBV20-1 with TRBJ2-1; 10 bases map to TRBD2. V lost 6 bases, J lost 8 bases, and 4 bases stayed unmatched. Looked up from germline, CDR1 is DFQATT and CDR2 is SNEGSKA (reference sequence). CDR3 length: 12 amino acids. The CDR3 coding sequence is TGCAGTGCAGTAGCGGGAGGTGATGAGCAGTTCTTC. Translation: CSAVAGGDEQFF.

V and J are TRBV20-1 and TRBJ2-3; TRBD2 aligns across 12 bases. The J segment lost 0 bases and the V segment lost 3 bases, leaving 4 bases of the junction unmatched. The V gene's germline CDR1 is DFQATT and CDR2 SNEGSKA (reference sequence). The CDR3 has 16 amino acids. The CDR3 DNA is TGCAGTGCTAGGCGACTAGCGGGGGCCAGCACAGATACGCAGTATTTT. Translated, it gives CSARRLAGASTDTQYF.

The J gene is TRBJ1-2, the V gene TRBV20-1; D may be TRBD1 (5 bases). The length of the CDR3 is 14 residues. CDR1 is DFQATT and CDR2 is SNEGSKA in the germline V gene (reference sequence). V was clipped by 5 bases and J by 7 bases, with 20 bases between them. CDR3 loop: CSAPQKRGFGGYTF. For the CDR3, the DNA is TGCAGTGCTCCCCAAAAGCGGGGGTTTGGTGGCTACACCTTC.

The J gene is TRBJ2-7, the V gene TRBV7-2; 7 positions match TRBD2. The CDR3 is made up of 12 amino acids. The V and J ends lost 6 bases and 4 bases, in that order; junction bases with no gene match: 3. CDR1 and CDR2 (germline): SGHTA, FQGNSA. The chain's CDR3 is CASRWGGYEQYF. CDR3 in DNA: TGTGCCAGCAGGTGGGGGGGTTACGAGCAGTACTTC.

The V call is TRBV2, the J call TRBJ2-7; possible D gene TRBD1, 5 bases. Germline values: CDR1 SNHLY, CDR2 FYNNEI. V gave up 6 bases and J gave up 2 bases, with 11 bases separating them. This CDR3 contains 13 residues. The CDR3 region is CASRMTETYEQYF. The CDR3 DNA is TGTGCCAGCAGAATGACAGAGACCTACGAGCAGTACTTC. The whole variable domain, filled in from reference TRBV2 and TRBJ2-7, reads EPEVTQTPSHQVTQMGQEVILRCVPISNHLYFYWYRQILGQKVEFLVSFYNNEISEKSEIFDDQFSVERPDGSNFTLKIRSTKLEDSAMYFCASRMTETYEQYFGPGTRLTVT.

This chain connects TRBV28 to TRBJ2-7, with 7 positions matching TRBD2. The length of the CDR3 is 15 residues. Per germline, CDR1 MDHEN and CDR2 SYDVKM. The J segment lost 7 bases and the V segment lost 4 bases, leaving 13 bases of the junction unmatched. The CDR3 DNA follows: TGTGCCAGCAGTTCTCCTGGAGTAGCGGGTAATGAGCAGTACTTC. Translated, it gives CASSSPGVAGNEQYF.